This T cell receptor beta chain was observed in a study of blood T cell repertoires in COVID-19. As processed by the authors: Nucleated cell number was recorded as an estimate derived from reference gene primer amplification. Only in-frame clones appear in the TCRdb table, and some are missing; sequencing was by immunoSEQ multiplex PCR. The DNA was the basis for D and trimming; V, J and clone size are from that table. This table has about 410,000 clones, 89% appearing once. Germline V gives CDR1 MNHEY, CDR2 SVGAGI. This CDR3 is 14 amino acids long. V was pared by 5 bases and J by 2 bases, with 5 bases of the junction left unmatched.

The sequence derives from a middle-aged woman with COVID-19, enrolled during active disease. What was sequenced was peripheral blood. J is TRBJ2-7 and V is TRBV6-5, with 8 nucleotides matching TRBD1. The CDR3 nucleotides read TGTGCCAGCAGTCCGGACAGGGACCCCTACGAGCAGTACTTC. Translating it yields CASSPDRDPYEQYF.